What follows are 9 T cell receptor beta chains derived from one specimen sequenced in a study of cytotoxic CD8 clonotypes in ibrutinib-treated CLL. The data were produced by immunoSEQ multiplex PCR, yet TCRdb's version contains in-frame clones alone and is incomplete. The sample records 45,000 to 55,000 clones, roughly 57% being singletons. Here the sequenced sample was PBMCs, taken after 12 months of ibrutinib treatment. The origin of the receptors is a human donor with chronic lymphocytic leukemia.

The V gene is TRBV2, the J gene TRBJ2-5, with unresolved D. Trimming removed 9 bases at V and 2 bases at J, with 7 bases between. This CDR3 contains 11 residues. CDR1 SNHLY and CDR2 FYNNEI come from the germline V gene. CDR3: CARGLQETQYF. CDR3 coding DNA: TGTGCCAGAGGGCTGCAAGAGACCCAGTACTTC.

The rearrangement uses TRBV5-6 and TRBJ2-7; D gene ambiguous. CDR1 is SGHDT and CDR2 is YYEEEE in the germline V gene. V was clipped by 1 base and J by 4 bases, with 6 bases between them. The CDR3 consists of 12 residues. CDR3 sequence reads: CASSLYGYEQYF. The CDR3 coding sequence is TGTGCCAGCAGCTTGTATGGGTACGAGCAGTACTTC. The full variable domain, rest sourced from reference TRBV5-6 and TRBJ2-7, is DAGVTQSPTHLIKTRGQQVTLRCSPKSGHDTVSWYQQALGQGPQFIFQYYEEEERQRGNFPDRFSGHQFPNYSSELNVNALLLGDSALYLCASSLYGYEQYFGPGTRLTVT.

The sample holds a few counts of this clone. The rearrangement links TRBV7-9 to TRBJ2-7; 12 bases fit TRBD1. The CDR3 consists of 15 residues. The ends lost 6 bases at V and 5 bases at J; junction bases unmatched: 8. Germline V gives CDR1 SEHNR, CDR2 FQNEAQ (reference sequence). The CDR3 DNA is TGTGCCAGCAGGTCGGGACAGGGGGCGCTCCACGAGCAGTACTTC. Translating it yields CASRSGQGALHEQYF.

V usage is TRBV27 and J usage is TRBJ2-1, with D maybe TRBD1 (5 bases). The CDR3 extends over 16 amino acids. Trimming pared 1 base from V and 3 bases from J, leaving 13 bases between. Germline CDR1 MNHEY, CDR2 SMNVEV (reference sequence). The chain's CDR3 is CASSLLGPRVYNEQFF. CDR3 DNA: TGTGCCAGCAGTTTATTGGGGCCCCGTGTCTACAATGAGCAGTTCTTC.

This clone was observed at least ten times. The chain recombines TRBV18 with TRBJ1-2; D might be TRBD1 (5 bases). Germline CDR1 is KGHSH and CDR2 is LQKENI. V was cut by 8 bases and J by 4 bases, with 17 bases left in between. This CDR3 comprises 14 residues. The CDR3 is CASPPRPGIYGYTF. CDR3 coding DNA: TGTGCCAGCCCTCCCCGGCCAGGGATCTATGGCTACACCTTC.

This sequence joins TRBV25-1 and TRBJ2-1, with D possibly matching TRBD2 (5 bases). Trimming shortened V by 4 bases and J by 3 bases, and 19 bases separated the two germline ends. CDR1 is MGHDK, CDR2 SYGVNS, per germline. The CDR3 consists of 17 residues. CDR3 amino acids: CASSAATIPRGYNEQFF. CDR3 nucleotide sequence: TGTGCCAGCAGTGCCGCAACGATACCCCGGGGCTACAATGAGCAGTTCTTC. The complete variable domain, with remaining parts taken from reference TRBV25-1 and TRBJ2-1, reads EADIYQTPRYLVIGTGKKITLECSQTMGHDKMYWYQQDPGMELHLIHYSYGVNSTEKGDLSSESTVSRIRTEHFPLTLESARPSHTSQYLCASSAATIPRGYNEQFFGPGTRLTVL.

This clone was recorded a few times. One end of the junction fails to match germline, which may point to a read error. This sample includes further DNA sequences coding for the same CDR3. V and J are TRBV5-1 and TRBJ1-2, with 7 nucleotides matching TRBD1. Looked up from germline, CDR1 is SGHRS and CDR2 is YFSETQ. This CDR3 has 13 amino acids. Here the CDR3 DNA reads TGTGCCAGCAGCTTGGGACAGAGCTATGGCTACACCTTC. Translated, it gives CASSLGQSYGYTF.

The rearrangement joins TRBV7-2 to TRBJ2-5, with D uncertain. Per the germline V gene, CDR1 is SGHTA and CDR2 is FQGNSA. This CDR3 contains 11 residues. The V gene lost 5 bases and the J gene lost 1 base, with 2 bases spanning the gap. The CDR3 sequence is CASSVQETQYF. The CDR3 nucleotides are TGTGCCAGCAGCGTCCAAGAGACCCAGTACTTC.

This chain joins TRBV28 and TRBJ1-6, with a tentative D call TRBD1 (5 bases). V lost 8 bases and J lost 10, with 12 bases in between. CDR3 length: 12 residues. In germline, CDR1 is MDHEN, CDR2 SYDVKM. The CDR3 loop reads CASRGLGSPLHF. Here the CDR3 DNA reads TGTGCCAGCCGGGGGTTGGGGTCACCCCTCCACTTT.